The 23 T cell receptor beta chains below come from one sample, sequenced in a study of human T cells and chemical hapten exposure. Each CDR3 protein is one row after TCRdb ran MiXCR on the RACE reads. The sample records under 70,000 distinct CDR3 sequences, approximately 10% being singletons. Regarding time point: pre-sensitization, week 0. Noted treatment: therapeutic diphenylcyclopropenone sensitization with weekly scalp DPC. The starting material was whole blood, obtained in connection with sensitization to the hapten diphenylcyclopropenone (DPC). The receptor set was obtained from a woman aged 40-49 years with alopecia areata. Some clones in this sample may be carry-over from other donors' samples.

This clonotype was seen repeatedly, ten times or more. The chain recombines TRBV4-3 with TRBJ2-1; no firm D call. The ends were cut back, 7 bases at V and 9 bases at J, with 13 bases in the middle. Germline V gene lookup returns CDR1 LGHNA and CDR2 YSLEER. This CDR3 contains 12 residues. CDR3 amino acids: CASNPPGGEQFF. The CDR3 nucleotides are TGCGCCAGCAACCCCCCGGGCGGTGAGCAGTTCTTC.

By share of the sample, this clonotype is medium-sized. The chain has TRBV7-6 and TRBJ2-7; 7 nucleotides match TRBD1. Germline lookup yields CDR1 SGHVS and CDR2 FNYEAQ. CDR3 size: 14 residues. The V and J ends lost 2 bases and 3 bases, in that order; junction bases with no gene match: 4. This chain's CDR3 is CASSLRGTDYEQYF. The CDR3 DNA is TGTGCCAGCAGCTTAAGGGGGACAGACTACGAGCAGTACTTC.

The chain combines TRBV11-3 with TRBJ2-4; D remains unclear. Germline V gene sequence: CDR1 SGHNT, CDR2 YENEEA. Trimming stripped 1 base from V and 0 bases from J, with 13 bases between. The CDR3 is made up of 17 amino acids. The CDR3 reads CASSLGVGTLAKNIQYF. The DNA for the CDR3 is TGTGCCAGCAGCTTAGGGGTCGGCACATTAGCCAAAAACATTCAGTACTTC.

This clonotype occurred many times. The chain recombines TRBV20-1 with TRBJ2-1; D tentatively fits TRBD1 or TRBD2 (6 bases each). CDR3 length: 14 residues. Trimming pared 0 bases from V and 7 bases from J, leaving 13 bases between. Germline CDR1 is DFQATT and CDR2 is SNEGSKA (reference sequence). The CDR3 nucleotides read TGCAGTGCTAGAGATGGGGGGCGAGTTAATGAGCAGTTCTTC. The encoded protein is CSARDGGRVNEQFF.

V usage is TRBV7-6 and J usage is TRBJ2-2, with TRBD1 matching 12 bases. V gave up 5 bases and J gave up 5 bases; unmatched junction bases: 12. The length of the CDR3 is 18 residues. Germline CDR1 and CDR2: SGHVS and FNYEAQ. The CDR3: CASSPEGGQGAFTGELFF. The CDR3 DNA follows: TGTGCCAGCAGCCCTGAGGGGGGACAGGGGGCCTTTACCGGGGAGCTGTTTTTT.

The sample holds a few counts of this clonotype. This chain uses TRBV7-2 with TRBJ2-7, with D perhaps TRBD1 (6 bases). The CDR3 consists of 15 residues. V was trimmed by 7 bases and J by 1 base, leaving 17 bases between them. From germline, CDR1 is SGHTA and CDR2 FQGNSA. CDR3 protein: CASTIGGSGSYEQYF. The CDR3 nucleotides are TGTGCCAGCACCATAGGGGGATCGGGGTCCTACGAGCAGTACTTC.

This clonotype was observed at least ten times. The chain couples TRBV28 to TRBJ2-7; D is unclear. The CDR3 contains 14 residues. V lost 6 bases and J lost 2, with 14 bases in between. The germline V gene has CDR1 MDHEN and CDR2 SYDVKM. The CDR3 sequence: CASRVGLKPYEQYF. For the CDR3, the DNA is TGTGCCAGCAGAGTCGGGCTTAAACCCTACGAGCAGTACTTC.

This clonotype was detected many times. The V gene is TRBV9, the J gene TRBJ1-1; D ambiguous. Germline CDR1 reads SGDLS; CDR2 reads YYNGEE. Trimming took off 0 bases at V and 6 bases at J, with 15 bases between the two ends. The CDR3 is 15 amino acids. CDR3 sequence: CASSVDWTDSAEAFF. CDR3 sequence (DNA): TGTGCCAGCAGCGTAGACTGGACTGACTCAGCTGAAGCTTTCTTT.

This clonotype appeared many times. The V gene is TRBV28, the J gene TRBJ2-4; D is perhaps TRBD2 (6 bases). Trimming took off 6 bases at V and 6 bases at J, with 18 bases between the two ends. Germline loops: CDR1 MDHEN, CDR2 SYDVKM. The CDR3 is 15 amino acids. CDR3 sequence (DNA): TGTGCCAGCAGCTCCCCCGGCGGGATCCCAAACATTCAGTACTTC. This codes for CASSSPGGIPNIQYF.

This clonotype has only a few counts. The J gene is TRBJ1-6, the V gene TRBV11-2; 9 nucleotides match TRBD1. V was pared by 4 bases and J by 10 bases, with 11 bases of the junction left unmatched. There are 16 residues in the CDR3. The germline V gene has CDR1 SGHAT and CDR2 FQNNGV. Written as DNA, the CDR3 is TGTGCCAGCAGCTCTCGCCCGGGACAGGGTGGCTCACCCCTCCACTTT. Protein sequence: CASSSRPGQGGSPLHF.

This chain links TRBV6-1 with TRBJ1-2; 8 nucleotides line up with TRBD1. Germline V gene data show CDR1 as MNHNS and CDR2 as SASEGT. J gave up 3 bases and V 3 bases, and 3 bases lay outside the gene matches. This CDR3 is 14 amino acids long. The CDR3 here is CASSEGTGYYGYTF. The CDR3 DNA sequence: TGTGCCAGCAGTGAGGGGACAGGTTACTATGGCTACACCTTC.

This clonotype has a handful of counts. This chain connects TRBV2 to TRBJ2-5, with 10 bases lining up with TRBD2. This CDR3 region has 15 residues. Germline trimming cut 5 bases from V and 5 bases from J; bases unmatched to any gene: 8. Germline lookup yields CDR1 SNHLY and CDR2 FYNNEI. The CDR3 spells CASSWGLAQMETQYF. The CDR3 DNA reads as TGTGCCAGCAGTTGGGGACTAGCGCAGATGGAGACCCAGTACTTC.

This clonotype was seen a few times. The chain combines TRBV2 with TRBJ1-5; 8 positions match TRBD1. Germline V gene sequence: CDR1 SNHLY, CDR2 FYNNEI. With V trimmed by 8 bases and J by 2 bases, 8 bases remained unmatched. The CDR3 sequence is 15 residues long. The CDR3 loop is CASGDRGRGNQPQHF. The CDR3 DNA is TGTGCCAGCGGCGACAGGGGACGGGGCAATCAGCCCCAGCATTTT.

This clonotype has only a few counts. V and J are TRBV27 and TRBJ1-5; D might be TRBD1 (5 bases). V lost 3 bases and J lost 0, with 9 bases in between. The germline CDR1 and CDR2 sequences are MNHEY and SMNVEV (reference sequence). The CDR3 extends over 15 amino acids. The CDR3 DNA is TGTGCCAGCAGTTTCCTAGGGGATAGCAATCAGCCCCAGCATTTT. Protein: CASSFLGDSNQPQHF.

This clonotype was counted only a few times. The chain is built from TRBV28 and TRBJ2-7; 7 positions agree with TRBD1. The CDR3 extends over 11 amino acids. Unmatched junction bases numbered 10, after V lost 11 bases and J lost 9 bases. Germline V gene lookup returns CDR1 MDHEN and CDR2 SYDVKM. The CDR3 sequence: CAGQTGNLQYF. The DNA for the CDR3 is TGTGCCGGCCAGACAGGGAATCTGCAGTACTTC.

In its sample, this clonotype was seen many times. The V call is TRBV7-2, the J call TRBJ2-2; D ambiguous. This CDR3 has 13 residues. The germline V and J ends were trimmed by 5 bases and 2 bases, with 6 bases remaining between them. Germline values: CDR1 SGHTA, CDR2 FQGNSA. The CDR3 region has the DNA TGTGCCAGCAGCACTCCAAACACCGGGGAGCTGTTTTTT. The encoded protein is CASSTPNTGELFF.

This sequence joins TRBV19 and TRBJ2-5, with a possible D match to TRBD2 (5 bases). V lost 1 base and J 3 bases, leaving 15 bases between the germline ends. This CDR3 contains 16 residues. Germline loops: CDR1 LNHDA, CDR2 SQIVND (reference sequence). The CDR3 reads CASSIGVARREETQYF. DNA of the CDR3: TGTGCCAGTAGTATAGGCGTCGCCCGGCGGGAAGAGACCCAGTACTTC.

Many counts were recorded for this clonotype. The chain uses TRBV6-2 or TRBV6-3 and TRBJ2-2; D gene unclear. This CDR3 has 12 amino acids. Trimming took off 5 bases at V and 0 bases at J, with 1 base between the two ends. Germline-derived CDR1 and CDR2 are MNHEY and SVGEGT. The CDR3 coding sequence is TGTGCCAGCAGTACGAACACCGGGGAGCTGTTTTTT. Translated, it gives CASSTNTGELFF.

In DNA form, the CDR3 reads TGTGCCAGCAGTGCTCGGACGAACACCGGGGAGCTGTTTTTT. The encoded protein is CASSARTNTGELFF. This rearrangement joins TRBV2 to TRBJ2-2; D unresolved. The CDR3 sequence is 14 residues long. Trimming pared 4 bases from V and 0 bases from J, leaving 6 bases between. The germline CDR1 and CDR2 sequences are SNHLY and FYNNEI.

V gene TRBV5-6 combines with J gene TRBJ1-2; no definite D call. This CDR3 comprises 16 residues. Germline loops: CDR1 SGHDT, CDR2 YYEEEE. Trimming shortened V by 3 bases and J by 5 bases, and 20 bases separated the two germline ends. CDR3 sequence reads: CASSSQPTVVGYGYTF. DNA for the CDR3: TGTGCCAGCAGCTCCCAACCGACGGTCGTCGGGTATGGCTACACCTTC.

In DNA, the CDR3 is TGTGCCAGCAGCCAAGATCCAGATACGCAGTATTTT. It codes for CASSQDPDTQYF. The chain recombines TRBV3-1 with TRBJ2-3; unclear D gene. CDR3 length equals 12 residues. Trimming stripped 0 bases from V and 4 bases from J, with 2 bases between. Germline CDR1 and CDR2: LGHDT and YNNKEL (reference sequence).

This clonotype was seen many times. An end of the junction does not agree with germline; a read error may underlie this. V and J are TRBV28 and TRBJ2-7, with TRBD1 as a possible D gene (6 bases). The CDR3 extends over 12 amino acids. CDR1 and CDR2 (germline): MDHEN, SYDVKM. CDR3 nucleotide sequence: TGTGCCAGCAATTTACCGACAGGCCCTCGGGTCTTC. Translating gives CASNLPTGPRVF.

This rearrangement joins TRBV7-8 to TRBJ2-2; D possibly corresponds to TRBD2 (6 bases). This CDR3 has 16 residues. Germline values: CDR1 SGHVS, CDR2 FQNEAQ. Trimming took 0 bases from V and 0 from J, leaving 8 bases between them. The CDR3 sequence is CASSLAWTTNTGELFF. In DNA form, the CDR3 reads TGTGCCAGCAGCTTAGCCTGGACTACGAACACCGGGGAGCTGTTTTTT.